A single sample is the source of the 19 T cell receptor beta chains below, sequenced in a study of radiotherapy plus CTLA-4 blockade in lung cancer. Assay: immunoSEQ multiplex PCR; the TCRdb copy retains only in-frame clones and omits some. The sample holds tens of thousands of clones; more than 60% are singletons and the top ten take under 4.5%. Source: peripheral blood, taken from a patient treated with radiotherapy plus ipilimumab. The source is a human donor with non-small cell lung cancer who had a partial response to radiotherapy plus ipilimumab. Some clones in this sample may be carry-over from other donors' samples.

This chain links TRBV9 with TRBJ2-1; D is undetermined. This CDR3 is built from 15 residues. The V gene's germline CDR1 is SGDLS and CDR2 YYNGEE. Trimming left V 0 bases short and J 7 bases short, with 14 bases between. CDR3: CASSVGSPQTNEQFF. Written as DNA, the CDR3 is TGTGCCAGCAGCGTAGGTTCCCCCCAGACAAATGAGCAGTTCTTC.

This chain connects TRBV5-8 to TRBJ2-7, with TRBD2 identical over 11 bases. Trimming removed 4 bases from V and 9 bases from J; junction bases left unmatched: 15. Germline V gene data show CDR1 as SGHTS and CDR2 as YDEGEE. The CDR3 length is 16 residues. CDR3 amino acids: CASSAETTSGKRMQYF. In nucleotides, the CDR3 is TGTGCCAGCAGCGCCGAAACGACTAGCGGGAAGCGTATGCAGTACTTC. Looking up the rest from reference TRBV5-8 and TRBJ2-7 gives the full variable domain: EAGVTQSPTHLIKTRGQQATLRCSPISGHTSVYWYQQALGLGLQFLLWYDEGEERNRGNFPPRFSGRQFPNYSSELNVNALELEDSALYLCASSAETTSGKRMQYFGPGTRLTVT.

This clone is a singleton in its sample. The chain is built from TRBV5-6 and TRBJ1-2; D uncertain. The CDR3 contains 14 residues. Germline CDR1 is SGHDT and CDR2 is YYEEEE. Trimming left V 2 bases short and J 4 bases short, with 12 bases between. In DNA form, the CDR3 reads TGTGCCAGCAGCTTAGGAGGGTTGCTCTATGGCTACACCTTC. Its translation: CASSLGGLLYGYTF.

This clone was seen once. The gene calls are TRBV29-1 and TRBJ2-1, with D maybe TRBD2 (6 bases). This CDR3 is 12 amino acids long. Trimming stripped 6 bases from V and 13 bases from J, with 19 bases between. Germline V gene sequence: CDR1 SQVTM, CDR2 ANQGSEA. Written as DNA, the CDR3 is TGCAGCGTCCAAATACTAGCATTGAGCCAGTTCTTC. Amino acids: CSVQILALSQFF.

The rearrangement uses TRBV28 and TRBJ2-2; 12 nucleotides agree with TRBD2. Germline V gives CDR1 MDHEN, CDR2 SYDVKM. CDR3 length equals 17 residues. The J segment lost 5 bases and the V segment lost 3 bases, leaving 7 bases of the junction unmatched. DNA for the CDR3: TGTGCCAGCAGTTTCTCCCAACTAGCGGGAGGTACCGGGGAGCTGTTTTTT. This gives the protein CASSFSQLAGGTGELFF. The whole variable domain, remainder taken from reference TRBV28 and TRBJ2-2, is DVKVTQSSRYLVKRTGEKVFLECVQDMDHENMFWYRQDPGLGLRLIYFSYDVKMKEKGDIPEGYSVSREKKERFSLILESASTNQTSMYLCASSFSQLAGGTGELFFGEGSRLTVL.

The chain joins TRBV28 to TRBJ1-2; no clear D gene. The V end was cut by 6 bases, the J end by 7 bases, with 24 bases between. Germline values: CDR1 MDHEN, CDR2 SYDVKM. The CDR3 spans 16 residues. CDR3 bases: TGTGCCAGCAGCACCCCCGGGGAACAGAAAACGGGTGGCTACACCTTC. Its translation is CASSTPGEQKTGGYTF.

The chain links TRBV4-1 to TRBJ1-4, with 10 positions matching TRBD1. J gave up 4 bases and V 4 bases, and 3 bases lay outside the gene matches. This CDR3 is 15 amino acids long. CDR1 is MGHRA and CDR2 is YSYEKL in the germline V gene. The CDR3 DNA is TGCGCCAGCAGCCGGGGACAGGGGTTTAATGAAAAACTGTTTTTT. It encodes CASSRGQGFNEKLFF.

This clone was seen ten or more times. The identical CDR3 is also encoded by other nucleotide sequences in the sample. The genes are TRBV6-6 and TRBJ1-5; D ambiguous. CDR1 and CDR2 (germline): MNHNY, SVGAGI (reference sequence). Deletions cut 4 bases from V and 2 bases from J, with 9 bases between. This CDR3 contains 14 residues. CDR3 protein: CASSSSSGNQPQHF. CDR3 DNA: TGTGCCAGCAGTTCGAGCTCCGGCAATCAGCCCCAGCATTTT.

V is TRBV7-9 and J is TRBJ2-5; no clear D gene. Germline CDR1 SEHNR, CDR2 FQNEAQ (reference sequence). There are 11 residues in the CDR3. V was cut by 10 bases and J by 5 bases, with 11 bases left in between. CDR3 DNA: TGTGCCACCTCACAGAAGGAGACCCAGTACTTC. As protein: CATSQKETQYF.

This clone has only one observation. The chain recombines TRBV11-2 with TRBJ2-1, with TRBD2 matching over 9 bases. This CDR3 contains 16 residues. Germline V CDR1 and CDR2: SGHAT, FQNNGV. The V gene end was trimmed by 5 bases and the J gene end by 5 bases; junction bases not matched to a gene: 10. The CDR3 coding sequence is TGTGCCAGCAGCCGGCGAGGAGCGGGGGGCCACAATGAGCAGTTCTTC. Protein product: CASSRRGAGGHNEQFF.

This chain connects TRBV9 to TRBJ2-7; 8 positions match TRBD2. This CDR3 contains 15 residues. V lost 2 bases, J lost 4 bases, and 8 bases stayed unmatched. Germline V lookup: CDR1 SGDLS, CDR2 YYNGEE. This CDR3 is CASSVNSGGQYEQYF. In nucleotides, the CDR3 is TGTGCCAGCAGCGTCAACTCGGGAGGGCAATACGAGCAGTACTTC.

CDR3 sequence: CASRGDRGSYNEQFF. CDR3 nucleotide sequence: TGTGCCAGCAGAGGAGACAGGGGGTCCTACAATGAGCAGTTCTTC. The chain combines TRBV2 with TRBJ2-1, with 9 bases aligning to TRBD1. The CDR3 has 15 amino acids. V shed 6 bases, J shed 1 base, and the junction held 4 bases outside the gene matches. Germline CDR1 and CDR2: SNHLY and FYNNEI. Complete variable domain (other parts from reference TRBV2 and TRBJ2-1): EPEVTQTPSHQVTQMGQEVILRCVPISNHLYFYWYRQILGQKVEFLVSFYNNEISEKSEIFDDQFSVERPDGSNFTLKIRSTKLEDSAMYFCASRGDRGSYNEQFFGPGTRLTVL.

The V and J genes are TRBV11-2 and TRBJ2-7, with TRBD2 matching 8 bases. The CDR3 has 15 residues. The germline V gene encodes CDR1 SGHAT and CDR2 FQNNGV. With V trimmed by 5 bases and J by 0 bases, 6 bases remained unmatched. In nucleotides, the CDR3 is TGTGCCAGCAGCCGAAGCGGGAGTAGCTCCTACGAGCAGTACTTC. Protein sequence: CASSRSGSSSYEQYF.

This clone was seen more than once but under ten times. Other DNA variants within this sample encode the same CDR3. The rearrangement uses TRBV5-5 and TRBJ2-1, with 9 bases that match TRBD2. Per germline, CDR1 SGHKS and CDR2 YYEKEE (reference sequence). The CDR3 has 15 amino acids. The J segment lost 4 bases and the V segment lost 0 bases, leaving 2 bases of the junction unmatched. CDR3 nucleotide sequence: TGTGCCAGCAGCTTGGGGCTAGCGGGATACAATGAGCAGTTCTTC. Its protein is CASSLGLAGYNEQFF. Full variable domain (outside the CDR3, taken from reference TRBV5-5 and TRBJ2-1): DAGVTQSPTHLIKTRGQQVTLRCSPISGHKSVSWYQQVLGQGPQFIFQYYEKEERGRGNFPDRFSARQFPNYSSELNVNALLLGDSALYLCASSLGLAGYNEQFFGPGTRLTVL.

This clone was detected a few times. The CDR3 is CASTQGRHGNSPLHF. The CDR3 DNA reads TGTGCCAGCACCCAGGGGCGTCACGGAAATTCACCCCTCCACTTT. The rearrangement links TRBV28 to TRBJ1-6; D is possibly TRBD1 (6 bases). Trimming pared 7 bases from V and 7 bases from J, leaving 17 bases between. The CDR3 is 15 residues long. Germline values: CDR1 MDHEN, CDR2 SYDVKM. The full variable domain, rest sourced from reference TRBV28 and TRBJ1-6, is DVKVTQSSRYLVKRTGEKVFLECVQDMDHENMFWYRQDPGLGLRLIYFSYDVKMKEKGDIPEGYSVSREKKERFSLILESASTNQTSMYLCASTQGRHGNSPLHFGNGTRLTVT.

This chain connects TRBV7-6 to TRBJ2-3; TRBD2 matches 8 bases. V lost 1 base to trimming and J lost 5 bases; unmatched junction nucleotides: 14. This CDR3 has 18 residues. CDR1 is SGHVS, CDR2 FNYEAQ, per germline. The CDR3 bases are TGTGCCAGCAGCTTAGAACCCCCATCGGGTAGCGGGAAAGATACGCAGTATTTT. Translating it yields CASSLEPPSGSGKDTQYF.

This clone was counted only a few times. The chain links TRBV19 to TRBJ2-1, with 9 bases identical to TRBD2. The CDR3 covers 15 residues. Germline-derived CDR1 and CDR2 are LNHDA and SQIVND (reference sequence). The V gene end was trimmed by 6 bases and the J gene end by 4 bases; junction bases not matched to a gene: 7. The CDR3: CASSPGLAGYNEQFF. The CDR3 coding sequence is TGTGCCAGTAGCCCGGGACTAGCCGGTTACAATGAGCAGTTCTTC. The variable domain in full, completed from reference TRBV19 and TRBJ2-1, reads DGGITQSPKYLFRKEGQNVTLSCEQNLNHDAMYWYRQDPGQGLRLIYYSQIVNDFQKGDIAEGYSVSREKKESFPLTVTSAQKNPTAFYLCASSPGLAGYNEQFFGPGTRLTVL.

In its sample, this clone was seen many times. The chain uses TRBV19 and TRBJ1-5, with TRBD1 as a possible D gene (5 bases). The V end was cut by 3 bases, the J end by 7 bases, with 22 bases between. From germline, CDR1 is LNHDA and CDR2 SQIVND (reference sequence). The CDR3 consists of 17 residues. CDR3 DNA sequence: TGTGCCAGTAGTATGTTCCGGACGGGCCCAAAGGGGCAGCCCCAGCATTTT. It translates to CASSMFRTGPKGQPQHF.

The rearrangement uses TRBV27 and TRBJ2-7; perhaps TRBD1 as D (6 bases). V was trimmed by 5 bases and J by 7 bases, leaving 9 bases between them. From germline, CDR1 is MNHEY and CDR2 SMNVEV (reference sequence). The CDR3 spans 11 residues. The CDR3 spells CASSQGWEQYF. The CDR3 DNA is TGTGCCAGCAGTCAGGGGTGGGAGCAGTACTTC.